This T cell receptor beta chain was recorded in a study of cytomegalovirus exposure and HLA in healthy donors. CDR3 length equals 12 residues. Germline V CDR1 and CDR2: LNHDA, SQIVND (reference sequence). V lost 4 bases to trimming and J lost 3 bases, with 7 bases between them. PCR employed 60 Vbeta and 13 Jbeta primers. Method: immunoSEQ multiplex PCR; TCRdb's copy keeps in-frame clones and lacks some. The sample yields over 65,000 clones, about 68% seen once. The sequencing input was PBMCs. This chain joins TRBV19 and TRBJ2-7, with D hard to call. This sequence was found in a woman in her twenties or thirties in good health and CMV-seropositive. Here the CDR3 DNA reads TGTGCCAGTAGTAGAGGAGACTACGAGCAGTACTTC. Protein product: CASSRGDYEQYF.